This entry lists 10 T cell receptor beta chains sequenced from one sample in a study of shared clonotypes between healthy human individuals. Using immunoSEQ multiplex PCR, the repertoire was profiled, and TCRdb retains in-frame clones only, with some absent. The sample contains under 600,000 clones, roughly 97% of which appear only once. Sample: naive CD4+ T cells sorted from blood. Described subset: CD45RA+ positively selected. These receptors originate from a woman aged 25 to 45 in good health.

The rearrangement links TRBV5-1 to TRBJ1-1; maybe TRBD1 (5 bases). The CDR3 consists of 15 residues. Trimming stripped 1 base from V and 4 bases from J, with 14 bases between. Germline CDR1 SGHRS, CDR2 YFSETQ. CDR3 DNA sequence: TGCGCCAGCAGCTTGATTAGGGGTCCCGGCACTGAAGCTTTCTTT. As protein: CASSLIRGPGTEAFF. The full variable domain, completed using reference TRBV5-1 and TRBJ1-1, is KAGVTQTPRYLIKTRGQQVTLSCSPISGHRSVSWYQQTPGQGLQFLFEYFSETQRNKGNFPGRFSGRQFSNSRSEMNVSTLELGDSALYLCASSLIRGPGTEAFFGQGTRLTVV.

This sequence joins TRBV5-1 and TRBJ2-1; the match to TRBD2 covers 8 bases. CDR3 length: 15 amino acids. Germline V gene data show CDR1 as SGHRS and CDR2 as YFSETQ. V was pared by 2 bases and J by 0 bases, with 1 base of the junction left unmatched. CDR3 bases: TGCGCCAGCAGCTTAGCGGGAGCCTCCTACAATGAGCAGTTCTTC. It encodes CASSLAGASYNEQFF.

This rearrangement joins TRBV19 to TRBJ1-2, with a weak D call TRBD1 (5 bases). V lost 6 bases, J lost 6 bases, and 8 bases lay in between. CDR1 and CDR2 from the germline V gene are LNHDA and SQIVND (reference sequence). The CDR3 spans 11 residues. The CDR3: CASRGADGYTF. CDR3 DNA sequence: TGTGCCAGTAGAGGGGCAGATGGCTACACCTTC.

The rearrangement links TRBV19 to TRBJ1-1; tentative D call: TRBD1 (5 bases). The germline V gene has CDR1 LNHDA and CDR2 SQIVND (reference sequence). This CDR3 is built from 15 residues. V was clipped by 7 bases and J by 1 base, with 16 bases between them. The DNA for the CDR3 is TGTGCCAGTACCCCCCCCAGGGTACCGAACACTGAAGCTTTCTTT. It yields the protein CASTPPRVPNTEAFF.

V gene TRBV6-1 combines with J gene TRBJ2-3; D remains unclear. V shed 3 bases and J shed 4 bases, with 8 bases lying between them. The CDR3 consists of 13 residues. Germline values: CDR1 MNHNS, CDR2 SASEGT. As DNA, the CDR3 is TGTGCCAGCAGTGATCTGGTAGCAGATACGCAGTATTTT. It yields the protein CASSDLVADTQYF.

The CDR3 here is CASSSAAGSTDTQYF. The CDR3 coding sequence is TGTGCCAGCAGCTCGGCGGCGGGGAGCACAGATACGCAGTATTTT. The chain employs TRBV5-4 and TRBJ2-3; possible D gene TRBD2, 6 bases. V shed 3 bases and J shed 0 bases, with 11 bases lying between them. This CDR3 region has 15 residues. Germline CDR1 reads SGHNT; CDR2 reads YYREEE (reference sequence).

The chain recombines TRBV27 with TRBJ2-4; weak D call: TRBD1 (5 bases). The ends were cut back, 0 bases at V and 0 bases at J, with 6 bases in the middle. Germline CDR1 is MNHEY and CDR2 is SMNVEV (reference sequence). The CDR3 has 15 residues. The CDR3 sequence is CASSLSGVAKNIQYF. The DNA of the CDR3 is TGTGCCAGCAGTTTATCAGGGGTAGCCAAAAACATTCAGTACTTC.

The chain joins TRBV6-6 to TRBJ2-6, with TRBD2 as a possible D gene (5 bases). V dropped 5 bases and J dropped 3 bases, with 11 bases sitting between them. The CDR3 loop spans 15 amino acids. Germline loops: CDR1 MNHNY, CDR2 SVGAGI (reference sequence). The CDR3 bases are TGTGCCAGCAGTCCACCCGGGGATGGGGCCAACGTCCTGACTTTC. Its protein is CASSPPGDGANVLTF.

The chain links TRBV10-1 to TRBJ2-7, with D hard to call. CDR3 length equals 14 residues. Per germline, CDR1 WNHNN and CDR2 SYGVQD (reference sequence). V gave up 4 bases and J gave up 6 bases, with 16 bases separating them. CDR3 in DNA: TGCGCCAGCAGTGGAGAGCCTTGGATCGGCGAGCAGTACTTC. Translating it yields CASSGEPWIGEQYF.

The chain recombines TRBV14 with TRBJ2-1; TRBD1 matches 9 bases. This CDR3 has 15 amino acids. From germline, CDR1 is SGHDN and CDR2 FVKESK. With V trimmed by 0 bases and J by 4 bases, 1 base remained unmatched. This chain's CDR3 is CASSQEGTGYNEQFF. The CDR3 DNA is TGTGCCAGCAGCCAAGAGGGGACAGGGTACAATGAGCAGTTCTTC.